The 22 T cell receptor beta chains given below trace back to one sample, sequenced in a study of glioma-infiltrating T cells after dendritic cell vaccination. TCRdb's copy holds only in-frame clones and misses some; the assay was immunoSEQ multiplex PCR. The profile shows under 100,000 clones, roughly 90% of them singletons. The sample here was blood, taken before dendritic cell vaccination. Receptor source: a human donor with glioblastoma.

The chain employs TRBV5-1 and TRBJ1-2, with 7 bases matching TRBD1. The V segment lost 4 bases and the J segment 7 bases; nucleotides outside the gene matches: 7. The germline V gene encodes CDR1 SGHRS and CDR2 YFSETQ. The length of the CDR3 is 13 residues. CDR3 DNA sequence: TGCGCCAGCAGCCCCCGGACAGGTGCTGGCTACACCTTC. It specifies CASSPRTGAGYTF. Variable domain in full (rest from reference TRBV5-1 and TRBJ1-2): KAGVTQTPRYLIKTRGQQVTLSCSPISGHRSVSWYQQTPGQGLQFLFEYFSETQRNKGNFPGRFSGRQFSNSRSEMNVSTLELGDSALYLCASSPRTGAGYTFGSGTRLTVV.

The V gene is TRBV29-1, the J gene TRBJ1-2; 7 bases map to TRBD1. V shed 7 bases and J 4 bases; nucleotides not matched to a gene: 9. Looked up from germline, CDR1 is SQVTM and CDR2 is ANQGSEA. CDR3 length: 13 residues. The CDR3 region is CSAKGGAGYGYTF. The DNA for the CDR3 is TGCAGCGCCAAAGGGGGCGCCGGCTATGGCTACACCTTC.

The J gene is TRBJ2-6, the V gene TRBV7-3; a possible D gene is TRBD2 (6 bases). V lost 1 base and J 4 bases, leaving 14 bases between the germline ends. The CDR3 runs 17 residues. Germline CDR1 reads SGHTA; CDR2 reads FQGTGA. CDR3 nucleotides: TGTGCCAGCAGCTTAATGCGGGAAGTCACCGGGGCCAACGTCCTGACTTTC. Its translation is CASSLMREVTGANVLTF. The full variable domain, its missing parts supplied by reference TRBV7-3 and TRBJ2-6, is GAGVSQTPSNKVTEKGKYVELRCDPISGHTALYWYRQSLGQGPEFLIYFQGTGAADDSGLPNDRFFAVRPEGSVSTLKIQRTERGDSAVYLCASSLMREVTGANVLTFGAGSRLTVL.

CDR3 sequence: CASRDYWGGTDTQYF. The CDR3, as DNA: TGCGCCAGCAGAGACTACTGGGGGGGCACAGATACGCAGTATTTT. This sequence joins TRBV5-1 and TRBJ2-3, with D possibly matching TRBD2 (6 bases). Germline V gives CDR1 SGHRS, CDR2 YFSETQ. The length of the CDR3 is 15 residues. Trimming left V 5 bases short and J 1 base short, with 14 bases between.

V is TRBV19 and J is TRBJ1-6; D call uncertain. There are 17 residues in the CDR3. Germline V gene data show CDR1 as LNHDA and CDR2 as SQIVND (reference sequence). Between the trimmed V and J ends, which lost 5 bases and 2 bases, there was a span of 16 bases. CDR3 sequence (DNA): TGTGCCAGTAGTCCGAAGGTTACGGGGACCTATAATTCACCCCTCCACTTT. This sequence encodes CASSPKVTGTYNSPLHF.

V gene TRBV19 combines with J gene TRBJ1-1; D not certain. Between the trimmed V and J ends, which lost 5 bases and 7 bases, there was a span of 11 bases. CDR1 LNHDA and CDR2 SQIVND come from the germline V gene (reference sequence). The CDR3 extends over 12 amino acids. CDR3 coding DNA: TGTGCCAGTAGTCCGGGATACGGTGAAGCTTTCTTT. Its protein is CASSPGYGEAFF.

This chain connects TRBV4-1 to TRBJ2-5; 13 bases are a match to TRBD2. With 4 bases clipped from V and 4 bases from J, the junction kept 6 bases outside the gene matches. CDR1 MGHRA and CDR2 YSYEKL come from the germline V gene. The CDR3 length is 16 residues. The CDR3 region is CASSPGLAGVGETQYF. The DNA of the CDR3 is TGCGCCAGCAGCCCAGGACTAGCGGGAGTTGGAGAGACCCAGTACTTC.

The rearrangement uses TRBV19 and TRBJ2-5; tentatively, D is TRBD2 (5 bases). From germline, CDR1 is LNHDA and CDR2 SQIVND (reference sequence). Trimming removed 5 bases from V and 5 bases from J, with 6 bases in between. The CDR3 is 11 amino acids. The CDR3 DNA sequence: TGTGCCAGTAGTTGGGAGGAGACCCAGTACTTC. Its protein product is CASSWEETQYF.

V is TRBV6-6 and J is TRBJ2-3; TRBD2 agrees at 7 bases. The CDR3 spans 16 residues. Germline V gene sequence: CDR1 MNHNY, CDR2 SVGAGI (reference sequence). V lost 5 bases, J lost 2 bases, and 10 bases stayed unmatched. CDR3 protein: CASSAQASGPTDTQYF. CDR3 coding DNA: TGTGCCAGCAGTGCCCAGGCTAGCGGACCCACAGATACGCAGTATTTT.

With respect to this clone: The sample has other DNA sequences that encode this CDR3 too. This chain uses TRBV5-4 with TRBJ2-1, with 12 bases fitting TRBD2. Germline values: CDR1 SGHNT, CDR2 YYREEE (reference sequence). J gave up 2 bases and V 4 bases, and 1 base lay outside the gene matches. The CDR3 covers 15 residues. The CDR3 nucleotides read TGTGCCAGCAGCCGGACTAGCGGGACCTACAATGAGCAGTTCTTC. Translating gives CASSRTSGTYNEQFF.

The chain carries TRBV7-8 and TRBJ2-1, with TRBD2 matching 9 bases. The CDR3 is 15 residues long. V lost 0 bases and J lost 5; bases outside the gene matches: 2. CDR1 SGHVS and CDR2 FQNEAQ come from the germline V gene. CDR3 protein: CASSLASGRHNEQFF. Here the CDR3 DNA reads TGTGCCAGCAGCTTAGCTAGCGGGAGACACAATGAGCAGTTCTTC.

The chain is built from TRBV6-1 and TRBJ1-1, with 9 bases that match TRBD1. CDR1 and CDR2 (germline): MNHNS, SASEGT. The CDR3 consists of 15 residues. V gave up 6 bases and J gave up 8 bases; unmatched junction bases: 13. In DNA form, the CDR3 reads TGTGCCAGCAGCGAACAATTGACAGGGGGAGCAGAAGCTTTCTTT. Translating gives CASSEQLTGGAEAFF.

The chain links TRBV2 to TRBJ2-7; no clear D. CDR1 is SNHLY and CDR2 is FYNNEI in the germline V gene. Trimming stripped 2 bases from V and 2 bases from J, with 10 bases between. CDR3 length equals 14 residues. In DNA, the CDR3 is TGTGCCAGCAGTGAACGGAGCCAGACCTACGAGCAGTACTTC. Its protein product is CASSERSQTYEQYF.

This rearrangement joins TRBV9 to TRBJ2-5; TRBD2 matches at 12 bases. The V segment lost 3 bases and the J segment 4 bases; nucleotides outside the gene matches: 7. CDR3 length: 16 residues. Per the germline V gene, CDR1 is SGDLS and CDR2 is YYNGEE. CDR3 protein: CASSGTSGGTGETQYF. The CDR3 bases are TGTGCCAGCAGCGGAACTAGCGGGGGGACGGGAGAGACCCAGTACTTC.

This clone was seen a single time. The chain is built from TRBV2 and TRBJ2-2, with a tentative D call TRBD1 (5 bases). Trimming removed 6 bases at V and 5 bases at J, with 13 bases between. CDR1 and CDR2 from the germline V gene are SNHLY and FYNNEI. The CDR3 is 14 amino acids. The CDR3 DNA reads as TGTGCCAGCAGAGTCAGGGTCCTTACCGGGGAGCTGTTTTTT. It encodes CASRVRVLTGELFF.

This clone showed up just once. This chain uses TRBV5-1 with TRBJ2-7; 9 positions match TRBD1. This CDR3 contains 14 residues. CDR1 is SGHRS and CDR2 is YFSETQ in the germline V gene. V gave up 0 bases and J gave up 5 bases; unmatched junction bases: 3. The CDR3 DNA sequence: TGCGCCAGCAGCTTGGAGGACAGGGGCGACGAGCAGTACTTC. Translated, it gives CASSLEDRGDEQYF. Supplemented by reference TRBV5-1 and TRBJ2-7, the full variable domain reads KAGVTQTPRYLIKTRGQQVTLSCSPISGHRSVSWYQQTPGQGLQFLFEYFSETQRNKGNFPGRFSGRQFSNSRSEMNVSTLELGDSALYLCASSLEDRGDEQYFGPGTRLTVT.

The J gene is TRBJ1-1, the V gene TRBV10-1; tentatively, D is TRBD1 (5 bases). Germline lookup yields CDR1 WNHNN and CDR2 SYGVQD (reference sequence). The CDR3 is 14 residues long. The V end was cut by 4 bases, the J end by 4 bases, with 13 bases between. The CDR3 region is CASSVARAATEAFF. The CDR3 DNA reads TGCGCCAGCAGTGTCGCCAGGGCGGCCACTGAAGCTTTCTTT.

The chain couples TRBV6-5 to TRBJ1-5; D is possibly TRBD1 (5 bases). Deletions cut 6 bases from V and 2 bases from J, with 11 bases between. CDR1 is MNHEY, CDR2 SVGAGI, per germline. The CDR3 runs 14 residues. The CDR3 region has the DNA TGTGCCAGCAGGCCGACAGTCGGCAATCAGCCCCAGCATTTT. It codes for CASRPTVGNQPQHF.

The chain is built from TRBV28 and TRBJ1-5; 7 nucleotides agree with TRBD1. The CDR3 sequence is 13 residues long. V gave up 6 bases and J gave up 4 bases; unmatched junction bases: 3. Germline values: CDR1 MDHEN, CDR2 SYDVKM. Here the CDR3 reads CASRTTGNQPQHF. CDR3 nucleotides: TGTGCCAGCAGGACGACAGGGAATCAGCCCCAGCATTTT.

In its sample, this clone was seen a few times. The J gene is TRBJ1-1, the V gene TRBV19; maybe TRBD1 (5 bases). This CDR3 is built from 15 residues. Germline-derived CDR1 and CDR2 are LNHDA and SQIVND (reference sequence). V was clipped by 9 bases and J by 1 base, with 18 bases between them. For the CDR3, the DNA is TGTGCCAGCACGTACGGGTGGCAGGGGAACACTGAAGCTTTCTTT. Its protein is CASTYGWQGNTEAFF.

This clone was recorded once. This chain joins TRBV25-1 and TRBJ2-7, with 8 bases aligning to TRBD2. Losses at the gene ends were 1 base for V and 3 bases for J; bases not matched to a gene: 2. CDR1 MGHDK and CDR2 SYGVNS come from the germline V gene. The CDR3 has 14 residues. CDR3 DNA: TGTGCCAGCAGTGAATCGGGGGGGGGCTACGAGCAGTACTTC. Translated: CASSESGGGYEQYF.

This clone was counted only a few times. V gene TRBV27 combines with J gene TRBJ2-7; D call uncertain. Germline CDR1 reads MNHEY; CDR2 reads SMNVEV (reference sequence). The CDR3 runs to 13 residues. V was cut by 5 bases and J by 0 bases, with 8 bases left in between. This chain's CDR3 is CASSPIDSYEQYF. CDR3 nucleotides: TGTGCCAGCAGTCCAATAGACTCCTACGAGCAGTACTTC.